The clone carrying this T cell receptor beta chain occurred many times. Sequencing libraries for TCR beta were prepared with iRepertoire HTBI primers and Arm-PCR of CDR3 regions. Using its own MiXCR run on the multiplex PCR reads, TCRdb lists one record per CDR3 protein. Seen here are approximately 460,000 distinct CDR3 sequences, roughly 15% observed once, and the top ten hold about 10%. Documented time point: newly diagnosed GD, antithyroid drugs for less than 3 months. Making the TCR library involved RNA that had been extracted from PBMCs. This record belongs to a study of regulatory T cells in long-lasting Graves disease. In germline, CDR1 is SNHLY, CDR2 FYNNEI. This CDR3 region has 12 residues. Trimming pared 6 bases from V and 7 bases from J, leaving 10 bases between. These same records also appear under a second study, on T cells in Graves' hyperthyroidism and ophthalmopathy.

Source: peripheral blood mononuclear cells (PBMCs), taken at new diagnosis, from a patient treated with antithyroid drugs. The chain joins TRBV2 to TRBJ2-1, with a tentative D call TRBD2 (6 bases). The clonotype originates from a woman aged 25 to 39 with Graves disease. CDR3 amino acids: CASRRAGNEQFF. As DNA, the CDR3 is TGTGCCAGCAGGCGGGCGGGGAATGAGCAGTTCTTC.